This T cell receptor (beta chain) was recovered during a study of T cells of healthy individuals (dated 2018 in TCRdb). A word on this clonotype: The specificity of this receptor is unknown. Base qualities were left out, and no much larger clone turns up one base away.

Its CDR3 holds 14 amino acids, cysteine through phenylalanine. Kept here is only the CDR3 DNA, which spans 42 bases and is read in frame from base 1. Compared with germline, V lacks 6 bases and J lacks 4 bases; bases without a gene match: 4. Library construction relied on 5' RACE. TCRdb names Illumina MiSeq as the instrument used. The public sequencing data were trimmed at Q25 with fastp and processed into clonotypes with MiXCR by TCRdb, which kept only in-frame beta chains. One record per CDR3 amino acid sequence lists the most common genes and DNA. Across this sample there are 90,000 to 100,000 distinct CDR3 sequences, with approximately 16% seen only once. Of the sample, around 6.5% falls within the top ten clones.

The receptor comes from a human donor in good health. The V and J segments used are TRBV12-3 or TRBV12-4 and TRBJ2-2; the central 8 bases match TRBD1. The sequence in DNA is TGTGCCAGCAGCCCGGGACAGGTCACCGGGGAGCTGTTTTTT. It specifies CASSPGQVTGELFF.